The TCR beta chain described here comes from a study of response to subunit inactivated influenza vaccine. Study-wide points: It was suggested by the authors that few new T cells are recruited by each seasonal influenza vaccination.

One entry per CDR3 protein results from TCRdb running MiXCR on the RT-PCR reads. The data hold fewer than 800,000 distinct CDR3 sequences, with about a sixth observed a single time. Comment on this clonotype: The antigen is unknown.

Trimming stripped 3 bases from V and 9 bases from J, with 12 bases between. In germline, CDR1 is MDHEN, CDR2 SYDVKM. The length of the CDR3 is 13 residues. The sequence was obtained from a man in his fifties who received an inactivated influenza vaccine. Sequences were derived from PBMCs from blood, sampled 12 days after vaccination. This chain links TRBV28 with TRBJ1-5; no reliable D call. DNA of the CDR3: TGTGCCAGCAGTTTGGCCCGCCCCCCGCCCCAGCATTTT. Translating it yields CASSLARPPPQHF.